The 25 T cell receptor beta chains listed next were all sequenced from one sample in a study of blood T cells in healthy people across ages. Next came a second PCR, run for about 7 to 12 cycles, which used a sample-barcoded 5' primer along with a J-beta primer mix. TCRdb redid the calling of the 5' RACE reads with MiXCR, one entry per CDR3 protein. This table holds some 1.7 million distinct CDR3 sequences, roughly 27% found once. Input material: blood. These receptors were obtained from a woman in her 30s in good health.

The chain recombines TRBV7-9 with TRBJ2-5; D tentatively fits TRBD1 or TRBD2 (6 bases each). Trimming stripped 4 bases from V and 4 bases from J, with 19 bases between. There are 16 residues in the CDR3. Germline CDR1 and CDR2: SEHNR and FQNEAQ (reference sequence). This CDR3 reads CASSSYRAQEGETQYF. The CDR3 nucleotides are TGTGCCAGCAGCTCCTACAGGGCCCAGGAGGGAGAGACCCAGTACTTC.

This rearrangement joins TRBV15 to TRBJ2-5; D unclear. The J call is uncertain, as TRBJ2-7 better fits the DNA end. Germline assignment: CDR1 LNHNV and CDR2 YYDKDF (reference sequence). This CDR3 has 15 amino acids. The DNA of the CDR3 is TGTGCCACCAGCAGAGATCCGGCCCCGCTCTACGAGCAGTACTTC. Its translation: CATSRDPAPLYEQYF.

The sample holds one count of this clonotype. An end of the junction does not agree with germline; a read error may underlie this. The V gene is TRBV28, the J gene TRBJ1-1, with a possible D match to TRBD1 (5 bases). The germline CDR1 and CDR2 sequences are MDHEN and SYDVKM. The CDR3 has 13 residues. The CDR3 loop reads CTSSLGQGAEAFF. Written as DNA, the CDR3 is TGTACCAGCAGTTTAGGGCAGGGAGCCGAAGCTTTCTTT.

This clonotype showed up just a few times. The CDR3 DNA follows: TGCGCCAGCAGCCAACGACTCCGGGATCGAGGGACAGATACGCAGTATTTT. It codes for CASSQRLRDRGTDTQYF. The gene calls are TRBV4-1 and TRBJ2-3; possibly TRBD2 for D (5 bases). The CDR3 has 17 residues. Germline CDR1 MGHRA, CDR2 YSYEKL. V lost 2 bases and J lost 3, with 18 bases in between.

V is TRBV29-1 and J is TRBJ2-1; D is ambiguous. The CDR3 is 11 amino acids. Trimming took 7 bases from V and 13 from J, leaving 17 bases between them. Germline V gene sequence: CDR1 SQVTM, CDR2 ANQGSEA. CDR3 DNA sequence: TGCAGCGCTATACGCCAAGAGACCCAGTTCTTC. This translates into CSAIRQETQFF.

This clonotype was seen many times. One end of the junction does not line up with germline, which may come from a read error. The gene calls are TRBV5-1 and TRBJ1-1; no definite D call. This CDR3 contains 13 residues. Germline loops: CDR1 SGHRS, CDR2 YFSETQ. CDR3 DNA sequence: TGCGCCAGCAGCACCGGGGTGAACGCTGAAGCTTTCTTT. Amino acid sequence: CASSTGVNAEAFF.

This clonotype has ten or more counts. V and J are TRBV20-1 and TRBJ1-4; D remains ambiguous. The germline CDR1 and CDR2 sequences are DFQATT and SNEGSKA (reference sequence). Trimming left V 0 bases short and J 10 bases short, with 9 bases between. The CDR3 length is 12 residues. The CDR3 reads CSARDGVAKLFF. The CDR3 region has the DNA TGCAGTGCTAGAGATGGGGTTGCAAAACTGTTTTTT.

This clonotype was found a few times. The CDR3: CASSKRLAGEQETQYF. The CDR3, as DNA: TGTGCCAGCAGCAAGAGACTAGCGGGGGAACAAGAGACCCAGTACTTC. This sequence joins TRBV6-1 and TRBJ2-5; 12 bases are shared with TRBD2. Germline-derived CDR1 and CDR2 are MNHNS and SASEGT. The V and J ends lost 6 bases and 2 bases, in that order; junction bases with no gene match: 7. The CDR3 extends over 16 amino acids.

This clonotype has just a few counts. The chain uses TRBV29-1 and TRBJ1-2; D might be TRBD1 (6 bases). V was cut by 7 bases and J by 1 base, with 10 bases left in between. The germline V gene has CDR1 SQVTM and CDR2 ANQGSEA. The CDR3 has 12 residues. CDR3: CSGQERNYGYTF. The DNA for the CDR3 is TGCAGCGGACAGGAGCGTAACTATGGCTACACCTTC.

Details on this clonotype: The conserved phenylalanine or tryptophan is not found at the CDR3 terminus, so this likely reflects a read error. The V and J genes are TRBV12-3 or TRBV12-4 and TRBJ2-3; no clear D gene. This CDR3 has 12 amino acids. Trimming took off 5 bases at V and 3 bases at J, with 6 bases between the two ends. The CDR3 is CASSRRTDTQYL. CDR3 DNA: TGTGCCAGCAGTAGGCGGACAGATACGCAGTATCTT.

The chain carries TRBV5-6 and TRBJ2-1; a weak D match, TRBD1 (6 bases). Germline V gene sequence: CDR1 SGHDT, CDR2 YYEEEE. V lost 4 bases and J lost 12, with 11 bases in between. The CDR3 sequence is 11 residues long. DNA for the CDR3: TGTGCCAGCAGCACCTCAGGGGTGCAGTTCTTC. Translating gives CASSTSGVQFF.

To note about this clonotype: A read error may account for a junction end that differs from germline. This rearrangement joins TRBV7-9 to TRBJ1-1; TRBD1 is a possible D gene (5 bases). The CDR3 extends over 15 amino acids. The germline gives CDR1 SEHNR, CDR2 FQNEAQ (reference sequence). The CDR3 is CSSSRSRGSNTEAFF. The DNA of the CDR3 is TGTTCCAGCAGCCGAAGTAGGGGATCGAACACTGAAGCTTTCTTT.

This clonotype was counted between two and nine times. This chain joins TRBV28 and TRBJ2-5, with TRBD1 matching 7 bases. This CDR3 comprises 13 residues. Germline CDR1 and CDR2: MDHEN and SYDVKM. The V and J ends lost 6 bases and 5 bases, in that order; junction bases with no gene match: 6. The CDR3 bases are TGTGCCAGCAGGCAAACAGGGGTGGAGACCCAGTACTTC. This encodes CASRQTGVETQYF. Looking up the rest from reference TRBV28 and TRBJ2-5 gives the full variable domain: DVKVTQSSRYLVKRTGEKVFLECVQDMDHENMFWYRQDPGLGLRLIYFSYDVKMKEKGDIPEGYSVSREKKERFSLILESASTNQTSMYLCASRQTGVETQYFGPGTRLLVL.

The chain is built from TRBV20-1 and TRBJ2-1; D not resolved. V was clipped by 1 base and J by 9 bases, with 7 bases between them. This CDR3 has 11 residues. The germline CDR1 and CDR2 sequences are DFQATT and SNEGSKA (reference sequence). The CDR3 spells CSARAEVEQFF. Written as DNA, the CDR3 is TGCAGTGCTAGAGCGGAAGTTGAGCAGTTCTTC.

The chain combines TRBV11-3 with TRBJ2-1; the match to TRBD2 covers 8 bases. The ends lost 5 bases at V and 8 bases at J; junction bases unmatched: 11. Per germline, CDR1 SGHNT and CDR2 YENEEA. This CDR3 is built from 15 residues. The CDR3 reads CASSPRSGGADEQFF. Here the CDR3 DNA reads TGTGCCAGCAGCCCTCGGTCCGGGGGGGCTGATGAGCAGTTCTTC.

This clonotype was seen a few times. This chain connects TRBV7-2 to TRBJ2-3, with D uncertain. V was trimmed by 3 bases and J by 11 bases, leaving 9 bases between them. Looked up from germline, CDR1 is SGHTA and CDR2 is FQGNSA. The length of the CDR3 is 11 residues. Written as DNA, the CDR3 is TGTGCCAGCAGCTTCGTGAGGAAGCAGTATTTT. Protein: CASSFVRKQYF.

Here the CDR3 reads CASSPIMRVWQTQYF. CDR3 sequence (DNA): TGTGCCAGCAGCCCAATAATGAGAGTTTGGCAGACCCAGTACTTC. The V and J genes are TRBV21-1 and TRBJ2-7. The J call may be in error: the DNA end matches TRBJ2-5 better. TRBV21-1 is a known pseudogene. This CDR3 is 15 amino acids long.

This clonotype was observed many times. The chain recombines TRBV6-5 with TRBJ2-7; a possible D gene is TRBD1 (6 bases). This CDR3 is built from 14 residues. Trimming took off 7 bases at V and 6 bases at J, with 19 bases between the two ends. From germline, CDR1 is MNHEY and CDR2 SVGAGI. CDR3 nucleotides: TGTGCCAGCAAAGACGGACAGAGAAGTTCCGAGCAGTACTTC. Amino acid sequence: CASKDGQRSSEQYF.

The gene calls are TRBV5-6 and TRBJ2-1; perhaps D is TRBD1 or TRBD2 (6 bases each). The CDR3 covers 18 residues. Germline lookup yields CDR1 SGHDT and CDR2 YYEEEE. Trimming removed 0 bases from V and 2 bases from J, with 18 bases in between. In DNA form, the CDR3 reads TGTGCCAGCAGCTTGGGAACAGGGTGGCGGGGCGCCTACAATGAGCAGTTCTTC. Protein sequence: CASSLGTGWRGAYNEQFF.

This clonotype was recorded only once. A read error may account for a junction end that differs from germline. V gene TRBV7-3 combines with J gene TRBJ2-5; D is unresolved. The end of the DNA is better explained by TRBJ2-7, so the J call may be wrong. Germline CDR1 SGHTA, CDR2 FQGTGA. The CDR3 runs 15 residues. Written as DNA, the CDR3 is TGCGCCAGCAGCTTAAATGGAGTAGCCGCCCACGAGCAGTACTTC. Translating it yields CASSLNGVAAHEQYF.

On this clonotype itself: This may stem from a read error, because a much larger clone lies one nucleotide away. V is TRBV29-1 and J is TRBJ2-5; D is tentatively TRBD1 or TRBD2 (6 bases each). Trimming left V 3 bases short and J 11 bases short, with 19 bases between. Germline values: CDR1 SQVTM, CDR2 ANQGSEA. The CDR3 loop spans 13 amino acids. The CDR3 loop is CSVEARGGNEQYF. The CDR3 nucleotides are TGCAGCGTTGAGGCCAGGGGAGGCAATGAGCAGTACTTC.

The J gene is TRBJ1-2, the V gene TRBV9, with TRBD1 as a possible D gene (5 bases). Trimming left V 0 bases short and J 3 bases short, with 12 bases between. Germline lookup yields CDR1 SGDLS and CDR2 YYNGEE. The CDR3 runs 15 residues. The CDR3 spells CASSVDAGSDYGYTF. The DNA of the CDR3 is TGTGCCAGCAGCGTAGATGCAGGGTCCGACTATGGCTACACCTTC.

In this sample, this clonotype turned up a few times. The CDR3 DNA sequence: TGTGCCAGCAGCTTAGGGCACTCCGGCGTGGGGGAGCAGTACTTC. Protein product: CASSLGHSGVGEQYF. The chain carries TRBV7-2 and TRBJ2-7; D is undetermined. The CDR3 loop spans 15 amino acids. V gave up 1 base and J gave up 7 bases, with 17 bases separating them. Germline V gene sequence: CDR1 SGHTA, CDR2 FQGNSA.

This clonotype was detected ten times or more. The chain recombines TRBV14 with TRBJ2-6; 11 nucleotides line up with TRBD1. The CDR3 is made up of 18 amino acids. Germline assignment: CDR1 SGHDN and CDR2 FVKESK. Trimming took 1 base from V and 1 from J; bases not matched to a gene: 3. As DNA, the CDR3 is TGTGCCAGCAGCCAAGGGACAGGGGGCGCGTCTGGGGCCAACGTCCTGACTTTC. Amino acid sequence: CASSQGTGGASGANVLTF.

The rearrangement joins TRBV29-1 to TRBJ2-2, with 13 bases lining up with TRBD2. This CDR3 has 17 residues. The V segment lost 1 base and the J segment 0 bases; nucleotides outside the gene matches: 2. CDR1 is SQVTM and CDR2 is ANQGSEA in the germline V gene. CDR3 bases: TGCAGCGTTGAAGGGACTAGCGGGGGACCGAACACCGGGGAGCTGTTTTTT. Protein sequence: CSVEGTSGGPNTGELFF.